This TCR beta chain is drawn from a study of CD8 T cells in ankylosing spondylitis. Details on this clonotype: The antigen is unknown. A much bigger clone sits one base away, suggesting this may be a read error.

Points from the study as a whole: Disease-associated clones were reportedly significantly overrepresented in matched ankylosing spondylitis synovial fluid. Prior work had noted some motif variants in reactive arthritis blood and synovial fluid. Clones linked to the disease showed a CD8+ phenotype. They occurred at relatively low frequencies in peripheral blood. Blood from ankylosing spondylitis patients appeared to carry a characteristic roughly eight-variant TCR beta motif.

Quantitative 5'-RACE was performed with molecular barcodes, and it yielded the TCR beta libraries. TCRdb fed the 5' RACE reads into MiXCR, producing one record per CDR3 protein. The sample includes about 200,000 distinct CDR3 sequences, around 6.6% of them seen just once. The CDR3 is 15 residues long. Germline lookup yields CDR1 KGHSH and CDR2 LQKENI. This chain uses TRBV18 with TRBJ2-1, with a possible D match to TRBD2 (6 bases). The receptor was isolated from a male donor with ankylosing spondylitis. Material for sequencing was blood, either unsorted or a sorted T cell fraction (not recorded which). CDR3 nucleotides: TGTGCCAGCTCACCACCCCGCGGGGCCTACAATGAGCAGATCTTC. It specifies CASSPPRGAYNEQIF.